This T cell receptor (beta chain) derives from a study of T cells after yellow fever vaccination. Whole-study results and caveats: In post-booster samples, most primary-vaccination clones reappeared (about 95% CD4, roughly 88% CD8).

Trimming removed 5 bases from V and 5 bases from J, with 18 bases in between. The CDR3 covers 15 residues. Germline lookup yields CDR1 SGHRS and CDR2 YFSETQ. This clonotype was picked up a small number of times. Its antigen is undetermined. 5'RACE template switching added a universal primer site and UMIs to TCR cDNA. TCRdb re-called the 5' RACE reads through MiXCR, storing one row per CDR3 protein. The table shows 250,000 to 300,000 distinct CDR3 sequences, with roughly 5.6% occurring only once. The specimen was CD4+ T cells sorted from PBMCs, collected on the day of the yellow fever booster vaccination. This chain joins TRBV5-1 and TRBJ2-3; D tentatively fits TRBD1 or TRBD2 (5 bases each). This receptor was taken from a man in his late teens or twenties who received the YFV17D yellow fever vaccine. In nucleotides, the CDR3 is TGCGCCAGCAGTCTCGGGACCCTACGGGGAGATACGCAGTATTTT. It is translated as CASSLGTLRGDTQYF.